Following are 5 T cell receptor beta chains from one sample sequenced in a study of T cell responses to AZD1222 COVID-19 vaccine. Sequencing used immunoSEQ multiplex PCR; TCRdb keeps in-frame clones, though not all of them. The repertoire holds 100,000 to 130,000 clones, with around 91% as singletons. This material consisted of peripheral blood, taken on day 0 of AZD1222 vaccination. The receptors were sampled from an adult in good health.

The chain couples TRBV30 to TRBJ1-2; 7 nucleotides line up with TRBD1. This CDR3 spans 13 amino acids. V trimming: 5 bases; J trimming: 4 bases; junction bases outside the gene matches: 7. CDR1 is GTSNPN, CDR2 SVGIG, per germline (reference sequence). The CDR3 DNA sequence: TGTGCCTGGCCCCCCCCAGGGGGCTATGGCTACACCTTC. Translation: CAWPPPGGYGYTF.

The V call is TRBV7-8, the J call TRBJ1-4; D gene unclear. In germline, CDR1 is SGHVS, CDR2 FQNEAQ. The CDR3 consists of 13 residues. Trimming removed 4 bases at V and 7 bases at J, with 10 bases between. The DNA for the CDR3 is TGTGCCAGCAGCTCCGGACCGGGTGAAAAACTGTTTTTT. Translated: CASSSGPGEKLFF.

The chain combines TRBV6-5 with TRBJ1-2, with D hard to call. V was pared by 2 bases and J by 3 bases, with 13 bases between. This CDR3 spans 15 amino acids. CDR1 MNHEY and CDR2 SVGAGI come from the germline V gene. CDR3 region: CASSYRALQDYGYTF. The CDR3 region has the DNA TGTGCCAGCAGTTACCGGGCCCTCCAGGACTATGGCTACACCTTC.

This clone has only a few counts. The V gene is TRBV9, the J gene TRBJ1-2; perhaps TRBD1 as D (5 bases). The CDR3 covers 16 residues. Deletions cut 3 bases from V and 0 bases from J, with 15 bases between. Per germline, CDR1 SGDLS and CDR2 YYNGEE. CDR3 sequence (DNA): TGTGCCAGCAGCGACGACTCGACAGCAGCTAACTATGGCTACACCTTC. It encodes CASSDDSTAANYGYTF.

The chain joins TRBV4-3 to TRBJ1-2; D gene uncertain. The CDR3 runs 13 residues. The germline gives CDR1 LGHNA, CDR2 YSLEER. Deletions cut 1 base from V and 3 bases from J, with 6 bases between. The CDR3 sequence is CASSQGPYYGYTF. CDR3 DNA: TGCGCCAGCAGCCAAGGGCCCTACTATGGCTACACCTTC.